This TCR beta chain was identified during a study of T cell responses to AZD1222 COVID-19 vaccine. About this clone itself: Its antigen is currently unknown.

Clones were read by immunoSEQ multiplex PCR, and TCRdb kept only the in-frame ones, dropping some. The sample holds 90,000 to 150,000 clones, about 85% seen once. The study, taken as a whole, reports: Among AZD1222 vaccinees, only 5 to 7 were seropositive at baseline.

The germline CDR1 and CDR2 sequences are KGHSH and LQKENI. V lost 4 bases and J lost 0, with 9 bases in between. The CDR3 is 14 residues long. V and J are TRBV18 and TRBJ1-2; TRBD1 might be the D (6 bases). The sample was peripheral blood, taken 28 days after the second AZD1222 dose. This TCR was recovered from an adult who received the AZD1222 COVID-19 vaccine. The DNA for the CDR3 is TGTGCCAGCTCACACAGGGAATCTAACTATGGCTACACCTTC. Translating gives CASSHRESNYGYTF.